Listed here are 27 T cell receptor beta chains from one sample, sequenced in a study of T cell changes during pregnancy in multiple sclerosis. Generated by immunoSEQ multiplex PCR, the TCRdb table keeps only in-frame clones and is missing some. The repertoire holds roughly 30,000 clones, with about 84% as singletons. The source material was CD8+ T cells from peripheral blood mononuclear cells, sampled after pregnancy. These receptors all come from a female donor with multiple sclerosis, enrolled in a pregnancy study.

The rearrangement uses TRBV7-9 and TRBJ1-2, with 7 bases lining up with TRBD1. This CDR3 has 14 residues. Germline CDR1 and CDR2: SEHNR and FQNEAQ (reference sequence). The V gene end was trimmed by 3 bases and the J gene end by 7 bases; junction bases not matched to a gene: 8. The CDR3: CASSFDRVFSGYTF. CDR3 coding DNA: TGTGCCAGCAGCTTCGACAGGGTCTTTAGTGGCTACACCTTC.

This chain uses TRBV6-5 with TRBJ1-2, with a weak D call TRBD1 (6 bases). In germline, CDR1 is MNHEY, CDR2 SVGAGI. This CDR3 spans 13 amino acids. V shed 6 bases and J shed 2 bases, with 10 bases lying between them. CDR3 sequence: CASSTGQNYGYTF. DNA for the CDR3: TGTGCCAGCAGCACCGGACAGAACTATGGCTACACCTTC.

V gene TRBV7-9 combines with J gene TRBJ1-1; 7 positions match TRBD1. Germline CDR1 SEHNR, CDR2 FQNEAQ (reference sequence). The length of the CDR3 is 15 residues. After removal of 3 bases from V and 4 bases from J, the junction contained 8 bases not matched to a gene. As DNA, the CDR3 is TGTGCCAGCAGCTTGGAGGGGGCGCGGTTCACTGAAGCTTTCTTT. Translation gives CASSLEGARFTEAFF.

This chain uses TRBV9 with TRBJ2-7; D might be TRBD1 (6 bases). The germline gives CDR1 SGDLS, CDR2 YYNGEE. The CDR3 consists of 14 residues. V gave up 0 bases and J gave up 2 bases, with 9 bases separating them. Written as DNA, the CDR3 is TGTGCCAGCAGCGTAGCTCCAGGGGCCTACGAGCAGTACTTC. Its translation is CASSVAPGAYEQYF.

The J gene is TRBJ2-3, the V gene TRBV9; unclear D gene. Per germline, CDR1 SGDLS and CDR2 YYNGEE. V lost 2 bases, J lost 5 bases, and 3 bases lay in between. The CDR3 extends over 11 amino acids. Here the CDR3 reads CASSVGDTQYF. CDR3 sequence (DNA): TGTGCCAGCAGCGTCGGAGATACGCAGTATTTT.

Regarding this clone: The sample holds other DNA sequences that translate to the same CDR3. V and J are TRBV19 and TRBJ1-1; D is unresolved. Trimming shortened V by 5 bases and J by 0 bases, and 7 bases separated the two germline ends. This CDR3 is 13 amino acids long. Per germline, CDR1 LNHDA and CDR2 SQIVND (reference sequence). CDR3 sequence reads: CASSYGVNTEAFF. The CDR3 DNA sequence: TGTGCCAGTAGTTACGGAGTGAACACTGAAGCTTTCTTT.

This clone has only one observation. The CDR3 coding sequence is TGTGCCAGCAGTTACTTCCAGGGTGGATATGGCTACACCTTC. Translating it yields CASSYFQGGYGYTF. This sequence joins TRBV6-6 and TRBJ1-2; D is perhaps TRBD1 (5 bases). The CDR3 totals 14 residues. Germline V CDR1 and CDR2: MNHNY, SVGAGI (reference sequence). V lost 1 base and J 5 bases, leaving 11 bases between the germline ends.

This clone was picked up one time. V and J are TRBV5-1 and TRBJ2-2; 10 nucleotides agree with TRBD2. The CDR3 extends over 15 amino acids. Germline lookup yields CDR1 SGHRS and CDR2 YFSETQ. Trimming took 3 bases from V and 4 from J; bases not matched to a gene: 3. The CDR3 loop is CASSWTSGGTGELFF. The DNA of the CDR3 is TGCGCCAGCAGCTGGACTAGCGGTGGCACCGGGGAGCTGTTTTTT.

The chain uses TRBV6-5 and TRBJ2-7; D possibly corresponds to TRBD2 (6 bases). V lost 0 bases and J lost 0, with 12 bases in between. This CDR3 is built from 16 residues. Germline CDR1 MNHEY, CDR2 SVGAGI. The CDR3 DNA reads as TGTGCCAGCAGTTACTCGACGGGACTCGTCTCCTACGAGCAGTACTTC. Protein product: CASSYSTGLVSYEQYF.

V gene TRBV5-6 combines with J gene TRBJ1-1; tentative D call: TRBD1 (5 bases). V was cut by 0 bases and J by 5 bases, with 14 bases left in between. Per the germline V gene, CDR1 is SGHDT and CDR2 is YYEEEE. The CDR3 is made up of 15 amino acids. The CDR3 bases are TGTGCCAGCAGCTTGGACTGGGGAGGGGTTACTGAAGCTTTCTTT. As protein: CASSLDWGGVTEAFF. Full variable domain (outside the CDR3, taken from reference TRBV5-6 and TRBJ1-1): DAGVTQSPTHLIKTRGQQVTLRCSPKSGHDTVSWYQQALGQGPQFIFQYYEEEERQRGNFPDRFSGHQFPNYSSELNVNALLLGDSALYLCASSLDWGGVTEAFFGQGTRLTVV.

This rearrangement joins TRBV6-5 to TRBJ2-7; D unresolved. The CDR3 covers 14 residues. The germline gives CDR1 MNHEY, CDR2 SVGAGI. V was shortened by 3 bases and J by 6 bases, with 15 bases between the two germline ends. In DNA, the CDR3 is TGTGCCAGCAGTTATCTTGGCTCCTCAGGCGAGCAGTACTTC. Encoded protein: CASSYLGSSGEQYF.

This clone qualifies as medium-sized. The chain uses TRBV6-1 and TRBJ2-1; D is perhaps TRBD2 (6 bases). V lost 3 bases to trimming and J lost 7 bases, with 22 bases between them. The CDR3 has 17 residues. The V gene's germline CDR1 is MNHNS and CDR2 SASEGT. The CDR3 is CASSEEAGGGPSNEQFF. In DNA, the CDR3 is TGTGCCAGCAGTGAGGAAGCGGGTGGGGGTCCTTCGAATGAGCAGTTCTTC.

The chain joins TRBV5-1 to TRBJ1-2; a possible D gene is TRBD1 (5 bases). This CDR3 is built from 17 residues. Per the germline V gene, CDR1 is SGHRS and CDR2 is YFSETQ. Trimming took off 4 bases at V and 1 base at J, with 20 bases between the two ends. CDR3: CASSPAGGASINYGYTF. The CDR3 DNA reads TGCGCCAGCAGCCCGGCGGGAGGGGCCTCAATTAACTATGGCTACACCTTC.

This clone has just a few counts. V is TRBV27 and J is TRBJ1-1; D gene uncertain. There are 12 residues in the CDR3. In germline, CDR1 is MNHEY, CDR2 SMNVEV (reference sequence). Trimming pared 5 bases from V and 1 base from J, leaving 5 bases between. CDR3 loop: CASSTGNTEAFF. CDR3 sequence (DNA): TGTGCCAGCAGTACGGGGAACACTGAAGCTTTCTTT.

Comments on this clone: Possible read error: a much larger clone is one base away. This chain joins TRBV4-2 and TRBJ2-7; TRBD1 matches at 9 bases. The V and J ends lost 1 base and 2 bases, in that order; junction bases with no gene match: 3. This CDR3 is built from 15 residues. CDR1 and CDR2 from the germline V gene are LGHNA and YNFKEQ. For the CDR3, the DNA is TGTGCCAGCAGCCAAGTGGGGACAGGGCCCTACGAGCAGTACTTC. Amino acid sequence: CASSQVGTGPYEQYF.

This sequence joins TRBV10-2 and TRBJ2-7; D ambiguous. Trimming shortened V by 2 bases and J by 3 bases, and 11 bases separated the two germline ends. This CDR3 has 14 residues. CDR1 and CDR2 (germline): WSHSY, SAAADI. The CDR3 reads CASSEGLQDYEQYF. CDR3 DNA sequence: TGCGCCAGCAGTGAGGGTCTCCAGGACTACGAGCAGTACTTC.

J is TRBJ2-6 and V is TRBV27, with 7 positions matching TRBD2. The length of the CDR3 is 20 residues. CDR1 is MNHEY and CDR2 is SMNVEV in the germline V gene (reference sequence). After removal of 5 bases from V and 0 bases from J, the junction contained 16 bases not matched to a gene. The CDR3 sequence: CASSGYLGGGFGSGANVLTF. CDR3 coding DNA: TGTGCCAGCAGTGGATATCTTGGGGGGGGTTTCGGCTCTGGGGCCAACGTCCTGACTTTC.

This rearrangement joins TRBV7-9 to TRBJ1-1; TRBD1 is a possible D gene (5 bases). CDR1 is SEHNR and CDR2 is FQNEAQ in the germline V gene (reference sequence). This CDR3 spans 16 amino acids. The V gene lost 6 bases and the J gene lost 1 base, with 18 bases spanning the gap. The CDR3 loop reads CASSLWVGHENTEAFF. For the CDR3, the DNA is TGTGCCAGCAGTTTATGGGTCGGACACGAGAACACTGAAGCTTTCTTT.

The gene calls are TRBV15 and TRBJ2-5; TRBD1 agrees at 9 bases. The CDR3 runs to 15 residues. Unmatched junction bases numbered 4, after V lost 0 bases and J lost 5 bases. Germline V gene data show CDR1 as LNHNV and CDR2 as YYDKDF (reference sequence). The CDR3 DNA sequence: TGTGCCACCAGCAGAGAACAGGGGGCGCAGGAGACCCAGTACTTC. Translation: CATSREQGAQETQYF. The variable domain in full, completed from reference TRBV15 and TRBJ2-5, reads DAMVIQNPRYQVTQFGKPVTLSCSQTLNHNVMYWYQQKSSQAPKLLFHYYDKDFNNEADTPDNFQSRRPNTSFCFLDIRSPGLGDTAMYLCATSREQGAQETQYFGPGTRLLVL.

The rearrangement joins TRBV28 to TRBJ2-4, with TRBD1 identical over 8 bases. V trimming: 2 bases; J trimming: 4 bases; junction bases outside the gene matches: 7. The CDR3 length is 16 residues. Germline values: CDR1 MDHEN, CDR2 SYDVKM. As DNA, the CDR3 is TGTGCCAGCAGTTTAGAACTTAGGACAGGGAAAAACATTCAGTACTTC. Encoded protein: CASSLELRTGKNIQYF.

The chain uses TRBV4-3 and TRBJ2-1, with a possible D match to TRBD2 (6 bases). The CDR3 runs 13 residues. Germline V gives CDR1 LGHNA, CDR2 YSLEER. Trimming took 1 base from V and 7 from J, leaving 8 bases between them. CDR3 coding DNA: TGCGCCAGCAGCCAAGGGGGGGTAAATGAGCAGTTCTTC. Translating it yields CASSQGGVNEQFF.

This clone has a single count. This chain links TRBV28 with TRBJ2-6, with 7 nucleotides matching TRBD1. Trimming removed 5 bases from V and 2 bases from J; junction bases left unmatched: 6. CDR1 and CDR2 (germline): MDHEN, SYDVKM. The CDR3 spans 16 residues. The CDR3 here is CASSLLGQAGANVLTF. The CDR3, as DNA: TGTGCCAGCAGTCTCCTCGGACAGGCTGGGGCCAACGTCCTGACTTTC. Looking up the rest from reference TRBV28 and TRBJ2-6 gives the full variable domain: DVKVTQSSRYLVKRTGEKVFLECVQDMDHENMFWYRQDPGLGLRLIYFSYDVKMKEKGDIPEGYSVSREKKERFSLILESASTNQTSMYLCASSLLGQAGANVLTFGAGSRLTVL.

The chain couples TRBV19 to TRBJ2-2; TRBD1 matches 7 bases. Germline V gene lookup returns CDR1 LNHDA and CDR2 SQIVND (reference sequence). The CDR3 is made up of 17 amino acids. V shed 4 bases and J 3 bases; nucleotides not matched to a gene: 11. The CDR3, as DNA: TGTGCCAGTAGTAGATTAGGTTCCAGGGGGTACACCGGGGAGCTGTTTTTT. It translates to CASSRLGSRGYTGELFF.

The CDR3 DNA reads as TGTGCCAGCAGTTACGCGGGTGCCGCCTTCTATGGCTACACCTTC. Its translation is CASSYAGAAFYGYTF. The chain joins TRBV6-5 to TRBJ1-2; D gene ambiguous. Germline V gives CDR1 MNHEY, CDR2 SVGAGI. The CDR3 is 15 amino acids. Trimming shortened V by 2 bases and J by 4 bases, and 14 bases separated the two germline ends.

This sequence joins TRBV4-1 and TRBJ1-2, with D uncertain. Trimming took 0 bases from V and 2 from J, leaving 19 bases between them. There are 18 residues in the CDR3. Germline CDR1 MGHRA, CDR2 YSYEKL. The CDR3 DNA sequence: TGCGCCAGCAGCCAAGAGCAAGTCGGCGAGGGCCTGAACTATGGCTACACCTTC. This translates into CASSQEQVGEGLNYGYTF.

V is TRBV6-5 and J is TRBJ1-1; 8 bases are shared with TRBD1. The J segment lost 5 bases and the V segment lost 7 bases, leaving 12 bases of the junction unmatched. Germline CDR1 MNHEY, CDR2 SVGAGI. This CDR3 is 15 amino acids long. CDR3 nucleotides: TGTGCCAGCACCTATGACAGGGGACGGCGGACTGAAGCTTTCTTT. Its protein is CASTYDRGRRTEAFF.

The chain employs TRBV10-3 and TRBJ2-3; a weak D match, TRBD2 (6 bases). The germline V gene has CDR1 ENHRY and CDR2 SYGVKD. This CDR3 is built from 15 residues. V lost 4 bases, J lost 4 bases, and 15 bases lay in between. In DNA, the CDR3 is TGTGCCATCAGTGGCCCTGACGGGGGACCAGATACGCAGTATTTT. Its protein is CAISGPDGGPDTQYF.